This entry lists 21 T cell receptor beta chains sequenced from one sample in a study of blood T cell repertoires in COVID-19. Libraries were prepared by immunoSEQ multiplex PCR; TCRdb keeps only in-frame clonotypes and omits some of them. The sample carries about 140,000 clones, more than 80% recorded once. The sequenced sample was peripheral blood. Receptors originate from a woman older than 75 in a cohort sampled during active or convalescent COVID-19.

This clone occurred many times. The CDR3 loop reads CASSLGLAEGDTQYF. The CDR3 DNA is TGCGCCAGCAGCTTGGGTCTAGCGGAGGGAGATACGCAGTATTTT. The chain links TRBV5-1 to TRBJ2-3, with 7 nucleotides matching TRBD2. Per germline, CDR1 SGHRS and CDR2 YFSETQ. The junction had 6 bases not matched to a gene; V was cut back by 0 bases and J by 5 bases. The CDR3 is made up of 15 amino acids.

The chain uses TRBV4-2 and TRBJ1-1, with 7 bases fitting TRBD1. CDR3 length: 16 residues. Trimming at V came to 2 bases and at J to 1 base, leaving 7 bases not matched to a gene. Germline V gives CDR1 LGHNA, CDR2 YNFKEQ. The CDR3 loop reads CASSQPIYRGNTEAFF. CDR3 DNA: TGTGCCAGCAGCCAACCGATTTACAGGGGGAACACTGAAGCTTTCTTT.

This clone is a singleton in its sample. The V call is TRBV11-2, the J call TRBJ1-4; weak D call: TRBD1 (6 bases). Per the germline V gene, CDR1 is SGHAT and CDR2 is FQNNGV. The CDR3 contains 16 residues. With 0 bases removed from V and 7 bases from J, the gap between germline ends came to 15 bases. The CDR3, as DNA: TGTGCCAGCAGCTTAGAAACCGCCAGGGGTGGTGAAAAACTGTTTTTT. Translation gives CASSLETARGGEKLFF. The complete variable domain, with remaining parts taken from reference TRBV11-2 and TRBJ1-4, reads EAGVAQSPRYKIIEKRQSVAFWCNPISGHATLYWYQQILGQGPKLLIQFQNNGVVDDSQLPKDRFSAERLKGVDSTLKIQPAKLEDSAVYLCASSLETARGGEKLFFGSGTQLSVL.

This clone was counted between two and nine times. The chain is built from TRBV14 and TRBJ1-1, with 8 bases fitting TRBD1. The germline V gene encodes CDR1 SGHDN and CDR2 FVKESK. After removal of 2 bases from V and 9 bases from J, the junction contained 8 bases not matched to a gene. There are 14 residues in the CDR3. CDR3 nucleotides: TGTGCCAGCAGCCAAATCGGGACAGGAACTCAAGCTTTCTTT. This gives the protein CASSQIGTGTQAFF.

The V gene is TRBV4-2, the J gene TRBJ2-1, with 12 positions matching TRBD2. The germline V gene has CDR1 LGHNA and CDR2 YNFKEQ. The CDR3 loop spans 16 amino acids. The trim removed 4 bases at V and 7 bases at J, leaving 8 bases unmatched. The CDR3 region is CASSPLLAGGSNEQFF. CDR3 nucleotide sequence: TGTGCCAGCAGCCCCTTACTAGCGGGGGGAAGTAATGAGCAGTTCTTC.

The genes are TRBV7-9 and TRBJ2-1; D call uncertain. CDR3 length: 14 amino acids. Trimming removed 6 bases at V and 4 bases at J, with 13 bases between. The V gene's germline CDR1 is SEHNR and CDR2 FQNEAQ (reference sequence). This CDR3 reads CASRGLSPYNEQFF. The CDR3, as DNA: TGTGCCAGCAGGGGCCTCAGTCCTTACAATGAGCAGTTCTTC.

In its sample, this clone was seen a few times. This sample includes further DNA sequences coding for the same CDR3. The chain combines TRBV14 with TRBJ2-5, with a possible D match to TRBD1 (5 bases). V dropped 3 bases and J dropped 5 bases, with 10 bases sitting between them. Germline CDR1 reads SGHDN; CDR2 reads FVKESK. This CDR3 has 13 amino acids. CDR3 sequence: CASSQGRGETQYF. Here the CDR3 DNA reads TGTGCCAGCAGCCAGGGTAGGGGCGAGACCCAGTACTTC.

The chain links TRBV7-2 to TRBJ2-5; 7 bases align to TRBD2. The germline V gene has CDR1 SGHTA and CDR2 FQGNSA. The CDR3 is 14 residues long. Trimming took 4 bases from V and 2 from J; bases not matched to a gene: 4. CDR3 bases: TGTGCCAGCAGCTCGGGTAGCGGGCAAGAGACCCAGTACTTC. Protein sequence: CASSSGSGQETQYF.

This sequence joins TRBV18 and TRBJ2-1; 9 bases line up with TRBD1. This CDR3 is 15 amino acids long. CDR1 KGHSH and CDR2 LQKENI come from the germline V gene. J gave up 8 bases and V 4 bases, and 9 bases lay outside the gene matches. DNA for the CDR3: TGTGCCAGCTCACTACCGGGACAGGGCGGCTATGAGCAGTTCTTC. Its protein product is CASSLPGQGGYEQFF. Together with reference TRBV18 and TRBJ2-1, the CDR3 gives the full variable domain: NAGVMQNPRHLVRRRGQEARLRCSPMKGHSHVYWYRQLPEEGLKFMVYLQKENIIDESGMPKERFSAEFPKEGPSILRIQQVVRGDSAAYFCASSLPGQGGYEQFFGPGTRLTVL.

The CDR3 region has the DNA TGCGCCAGCAGCCCCCGGGGGGTATTTACCTACGAGCAGTACTTC. This codes for CASSPRGVFTYEQYF. The chain joins TRBV4-1 to TRBJ2-7; 7 bases are shared with TRBD2. The CDR3 has 15 residues. Germline CDR1 and CDR2: MGHRA and YSYEKL. With V trimmed by 4 bases and J by 2 bases, 8 bases remained unmatched.

This clone was seen once. The chain is built from TRBV6-5 and TRBJ1-2; D perhaps matches TRBD1 (6 bases). This CDR3 has 13 amino acids. V was pared by 6 bases and J by 6 bases, with 14 bases between. From germline, CDR1 is MNHEY and CDR2 SVGAGI. Written as DNA, the CDR3 is TGTGCCAGCAGCCTATGGACAGTCAATGGCTACACCTTC. Translating it yields CASSLWTVNGYTF.

The chain employs TRBV3-1 (or the pseudogene TRBV3-2) and TRBJ1-1, with D possibly being TRBD1 (6 bases). CDR1 and CDR2 (germline): LGHDT, YNNKEL (reference sequence). Trimming took off 3 bases at V and 6 bases at J, with 11 bases between the two ends. This CDR3 has 13 residues. The CDR3 bases are TGTGCCAGCAGCCACCAGGGGCGCCCTGAAGCTTTCTTT. Its translation: CASSHQGRPEAFF.

CDR3 nucleotides: TGTGCCAGCAGCTTGAACCCGACAGGGGGCGGAGAAAAACTGTTTTTT. It encodes CASSLNPTGGGEKLFF. The chain has TRBV7-2 and TRBJ1-4; 10 positions match TRBD1. The CDR3 is made up of 16 amino acids. The trim removed 3 bases at V and 8 bases at J, leaving 9 bases unmatched. CDR1 is SGHTA, CDR2 FQGNSA, per germline.

V and J are TRBV6-2 or TRBV6-3 and TRBJ1-5; 9 nucleotides agree with TRBD1. J lost 0 bases, V lost 4 bases, and 10 bases had no gene match. Germline V gene sequence: CDR1 MNHEY, CDR2 SVGEGT. CDR3 length: 18 amino acids. CDR3 sequence (DNA): TGTGCCAGCAGTTCCCCCGGGACAGGGTATACTAGCAATCAGCCCCAGCATTTT. Protein product: CASSSPGTGYTSNQPQHF.

The rearrangement uses TRBV7-3 and TRBJ2-2, with a tentative D call TRBD1 (6 bases). The V end was cut by 5 bases, the J end by 1 base, with 11 bases between. CDR3 length: 15 residues. In germline, CDR1 is SGHTA, CDR2 FQGTGA. Here the CDR3 DNA reads TGTGCCAGCAGCGTACAGGGTCAGAACACCGGGGAGCTGTTTTTT. It codes for CASSVQGQNTGELFF.

The chain carries TRBV6-2 or TRBV6-3 and TRBJ2-7; weak D call: TRBD1 (6 bases). Per germline, CDR1 MNHEY and CDR2 SVGEGT. V was shortened by 0 bases and J by 0 bases, with 9 bases between the two germline ends. The CDR3 consists of 15 residues. This CDR3 reads CASSYSRGSSYEQYF. The CDR3, as DNA: TGTGCCAGCAGTTACTCTAGGGGGAGCTCCTACGAGCAGTACTTC.

This clone was counted between two and nine times. The chain has TRBV1 and TRBJ2-7; TRBD2 is the table's D call and was not checked against the DNA. TRBV1 is a pseudogene. CDR3 length: 21 amino acids. The CDR3 DNA reads TGCACCAGCAGCCAAGATACTAGCGGGGGGGCCACCCCCTTCGATTCCTACGAGCAGTACTTC. Translated, it gives CTSSQDTSGGATPFDSYEQYF.

This clone was counted a few times. V usage is TRBV19 and J usage is TRBJ2-2, with TRBD2 matching 9 bases. This CDR3 has 15 residues. CDR1 LNHDA and CDR2 SQIVND come from the germline V gene (reference sequence). The V gene end was trimmed by 4 bases and the J gene end by 6 bases; junction bases not matched to a gene: 6. The CDR3 region is CASSTQGTSSGELFF. DNA for the CDR3: TGTGCCAGTAGTACGCAAGGGACTAGCTCCGGGGAGCTGTTTTTT.

This clone was picked up one time. The V gene is TRBV28, the J gene TRBJ1-5; 8 bases align to TRBD1. V lost 5 bases, J lost 4 bases, and 7 bases stayed unmatched. The germline V gene has CDR1 MDHEN and CDR2 SYDVKM. The CDR3 consists of 15 residues. CDR3 amino acids: CASSPQGARNQPQHF. The CDR3 coding sequence is TGTGCCAGCAGTCCGCAGGGGGCGCGTAATCAGCCCCAGCATTTT.

CDR3 sequence (DNA): TGTGCCAGCAGCGCACAGGGCGGGGAGCAGTTCTTC. It yields the protein CASSAQGGEQFF. This chain uses TRBV5-4 with TRBJ2-1; D is possibly TRBD1 (6 bases). The CDR3 sequence is 12 residues long. V lost 4 bases and J lost 10, with 12 bases in between. Germline V gene lookup returns CDR1 SGHNT and CDR2 YYREEE (reference sequence).

This clone showed up just once. The CDR3 here is CASSVTLAGPRGTQYF. The CDR3 region has the DNA TGTGCCAGCAGCGTTACCCTAGCGGGTCCGCGGGGGACCCAGTACTTC. The J gene is TRBJ2-5, the V gene TRBV9; 8 nucleotides align to TRBD2. V shed 2 bases and J 7 bases; nucleotides not matched to a gene: 13. The CDR3 totals 16 residues. The V gene's germline CDR1 is SGDLS and CDR2 YYNGEE.